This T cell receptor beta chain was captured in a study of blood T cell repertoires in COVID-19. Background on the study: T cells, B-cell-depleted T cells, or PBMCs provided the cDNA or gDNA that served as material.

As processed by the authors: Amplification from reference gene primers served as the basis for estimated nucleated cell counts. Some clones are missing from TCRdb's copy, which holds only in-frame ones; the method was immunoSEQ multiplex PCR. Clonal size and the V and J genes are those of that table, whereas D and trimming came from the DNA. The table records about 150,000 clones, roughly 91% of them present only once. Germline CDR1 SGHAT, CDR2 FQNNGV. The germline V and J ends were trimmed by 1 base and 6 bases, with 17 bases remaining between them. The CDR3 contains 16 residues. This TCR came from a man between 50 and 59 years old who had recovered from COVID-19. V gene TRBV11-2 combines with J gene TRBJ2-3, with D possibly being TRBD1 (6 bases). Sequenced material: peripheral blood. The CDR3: CASSLGGDTQYDTQYF. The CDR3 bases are TGTGCCAGCAGCTTAGGAGGGGACACGCAATATGATACGCAGTATTTT.